The 20 T cell receptor beta chains below come from one sample, sequenced in a study of CD8+ T cells in alopecia areata. The treatment was: oral pan-JAK inhibitor, 5-10 mg twice daily. The sequencing template was cDNA reverse transcribed from extracted RNA. Produced via immunoSEQ multiplex PCR; TCRdb's table is partial and in-frame only. The sample includes 110,000 or so clones, around 54% of them seen just once. Sequencing used CD4+ T cells sorted from blood, obtained at week 24, from a patient treated with tofacitinib. Source of these receptors: a human donor with alopecia areata.

The rearrangement uses TRBV12-5 and TRBJ2-3; D is ambiguous. With 7 bases removed from V and 2 bases from J, the gap between germline ends came to 7 bases. Per the germline V gene, CDR1 is LGHNT and CDR2 is FRNRAP. The CDR3 has 12 residues. As DNA, the CDR3 is TGTGCTAGTGCCGTGTCCACAGATACGCAGTATTTT. This translates into CASAVSTDTQYF.

In its sample, this clone was seen a few times. This chain uses TRBV29-1 with TRBJ2-7, with D perhaps TRBD2 (5 bases). CDR1 SQVTM and CDR2 ANQGSEA come from the germline V gene. The CDR3 is 13 residues long. Trimming left V 7 bases short and J 2 bases short, with 15 bases between. The CDR3 bases are TGCAGCGCTTCCAGCCCCGGGGCCTACGAGCAGTACTTC. As protein: CSASSPGAYEQYF.

The genes are TRBV9 and TRBJ2-7; 8 bases fit TRBD2. V dropped 0 bases and J dropped 2; count of bases not matched to a gene: 7. The CDR3 has 16 amino acids. Germline lookup yields CDR1 SGDLS and CDR2 YYNGEE. CDR3 nucleotides: TGTGCCAGCAGCGTAGGGAATAGCGGGGCCGCCTACGAGCAGTACTTC. Encoded protein: CASSVGNSGAAYEQYF.

This clone was seen a few times. The chain has TRBV6-5 and TRBJ1-1, with D uncertain. CDR1 is MNHEY, CDR2 SVGAGI, per germline. V gave up 6 bases and J gave up 3 bases, with 8 bases separating them. CDR3 length equals 12 residues. In nucleotides, the CDR3 is TGTGCCAGCAGCTCGGTGGACACTGAAGCTTTCTTT. It encodes CASSSVDTEAFF.

The chain links TRBV29-1 to TRBJ1-2; TRBD1 agrees at 7 bases. J was trimmed by 6 bases and V by 8 bases; bases with no gene match: 6. Germline V lookup: CDR1 SQVTM, CDR2 ANQGSEA. This CDR3 region has 11 residues. Here the CDR3 DNA reads TGCAGCACCTGGACAGGAGATGGCTACACCTTC. Translating it yields CSTWTGDGYTF.

The chain links TRBV29-1 to TRBJ1-1; D may be TRBD1 (6 bases). V dropped 1 base and J dropped 4 bases, with 13 bases sitting between them. Germline V CDR1 and CDR2: SQVTM, ANQGSEA. The CDR3 length is 14 residues. The DNA for the CDR3 is TGCAGCGTTGAAGTTAGGGGGGCGGGCACTGAAGCTTTCTTT. Protein sequence: CSVEVRGAGTEAFF.

Only a few counts were recorded for this clone. The rearrangement links TRBV6-5 to TRBJ2-3, with 9 nucleotides matching TRBD2. V was pared by 2 bases and J by 1 base, with 4 bases of the junction left unmatched. Per the germline V gene, CDR1 is MNHEY and CDR2 is SVGAGI. The CDR3 spans 16 residues. The CDR3 DNA sequence: TGTGCCAGCAGTTACACAGCTAGCGGGGGCACAGATACGCAGTATTTT. Encoded protein: CASSYTASGGTDTQYF.

The rearrangement links TRBV4-2 to TRBJ2-2; D might be TRBD1 or TRBD2, each matching 5 bases. Trimming shortened V by 1 base and J by 4 bases, and 10 bases separated the two germline ends. Germline loops: CDR1 LGHNA, CDR2 YNFKEQ. CDR3 length equals 15 residues. The CDR3 loop is CASSQGGAFTGELFF. CDR3 coding DNA: TGTGCCAGCAGCCAAGGAGGGGCGTTCACCGGGGAGCTGTTTTTT.

CDR3: CAWGGGPSSYNEQFF. CDR3 sequence (DNA): TGTGCCTGGGGGGGAGGGCCGAGCTCCTACAATGAGCAGTTCTTC. The V call is TRBV30, the J call TRBJ2-1; the match to TRBD2 covers 7 bases. The length of the CDR3 is 15 residues. Germline CDR1 and CDR2: GTSNPN and SVGIG (reference sequence). J lost 0 bases, V lost 5 bases, and 7 bases had no gene match. Filled out from reference TRBV30 and TRBJ2-1, the complete variable domain reads SQTIHQWPATLVQPVGSPLSLECTVEGTSNPNLYWYRQAAGRGLQLLFYSVGIGQISSEVPQNLSASRPQDRQFILSSKKLLLSDSGFYLCAWGGGPSSYNEQFFGPGTRLTVL.

The chain joins TRBV6-5 to TRBJ2-7; D possibly matches TRBD1 or TRBD2 (5 bases each). Germline V gene sequence: CDR1 MNHEY, CDR2 SVGAGI. V dropped 2 bases and J dropped 5 bases, with 16 bases sitting between them. The CDR3 extends over 15 amino acids. In DNA, the CDR3 is TGTGCCAGCAGTTACCTCTCCGGGGCGGTCGACGAGCAGTACTTC. It translates to CASSYLSGAVDEQYF.

The rearrangement joins TRBV5-1 to TRBJ1-2; D remains unclear. The germline CDR1 and CDR2 sequences are SGHRS and YFSETQ. The CDR3 has 13 residues. V was pared by 4 bases and J by 7 bases, with 14 bases between. This CDR3 is CASSEGIPGGYTF. The DNA of the CDR3 is TGCGCCAGCAGCGAGGGAATACCGGGTGGCTACACCTTC.

The chain employs TRBV5-1 and TRBJ1-2; unclear D gene. CDR1 and CDR2 from the germline V gene are SGHRS and YFSETQ. The ends were cut back, 0 bases at V and 4 bases at J, with 7 bases in the middle. The CDR3 extends over 13 amino acids. CDR3 protein: CASSLDPIYGYTF. CDR3 sequence (DNA): TGCGCCAGCAGCTTGGACCCAATCTATGGCTACACCTTC.

The chain recombines TRBV19 with TRBJ1-2; no clear D gene. The CDR3 has 12 residues. The germline V gene has CDR1 LNHDA and CDR2 SQIVND (reference sequence). Trimming stripped 3 bases from V and 4 bases from J, with 6 bases between. The CDR3 nucleotides read TGTGCCAGTAGTATCTTCCCCTATGGCTACACCTTC. This encodes CASSIFPYGYTF.

This chain joins TRBV25-1 and TRBJ1-2; the D is unclear. Germline V gene sequence: CDR1 MGHDK, CDR2 SYGVNS. The CDR3 has 12 residues. Trimming stripped 2 bases from V and 5 bases from J, with 6 bases between. The CDR3: CASSEGVYGYTF. CDR3 DNA sequence: TGTGCCAGCAGTGAAGGTGTTTATGGCTACACCTTC.

The J gene is TRBJ2-7, the V gene TRBV9, with 7 bases aligning to TRBD1. Germline-derived CDR1 and CDR2 are SGDLS and YYNGEE. The trim removed 1 base at V and 1 base at J, leaving 2 bases unmatched. There are 14 residues in the CDR3. The DNA for the CDR3 is TGTGCCAGCAGCGTACGACAGGGATCCTACGAGCAGTACTTC. Translation: CASSVRQGSYEQYF.

The chain recombines TRBV5-6 with TRBJ1-3, with D uncertain. The CDR3 totals 12 residues. Germline V gene lookup returns CDR1 SGHDT and CDR2 YYEEEE. Trimming left V 1 base short and J 2 bases short, with 1 base between. CDR3 DNA: TGTGCCAGCAGCTTGCCTGGAAACACCATATATTTT. This codes for CASSLPGNTIYF.

Within the sample, this clone is medium-sized. This chain joins TRBV7-2 and TRBJ1-6, with D unresolved. The germline CDR1 and CDR2 sequences are SGHTA and FQGNSA. CDR3 length equals 12 residues. The V end was cut by 2 bases, the J end by 7 bases, with 3 bases between. The CDR3 protein is CASSLTNSPLHF. Written as DNA, the CDR3 is TGTGCCAGCAGCTTAACGAATTCACCCCTCCACTTT.

The sample holds a few counts of this clone. This chain uses TRBV7-9 with TRBJ1-3; 7 bases fit TRBD1. The CDR3 consists of 15 residues. In germline, CDR1 is SEHNR, CDR2 FQNEAQ (reference sequence). With 0 bases clipped from V and 4 bases from J, the junction kept 3 bases outside the gene matches. DNA for the CDR3: TGTGCCAGCAGCTTAGCCCGGACAGGCGGAAACACCATATATTTT. Amino acids: CASSLARTGGNTIYF. Looking up the rest from reference TRBV7-9 and TRBJ1-3 gives the full variable domain: DTGVSQNPRHKITKRGQNVTFRCDPISEHNRLYWYRQTLGQGPEFLTYFQNEAQLEKSRLLSDRFSAERPKGSFSTLEIQRTEQGDSAMYLCASSLARTGGNTIYFGEGSWLTVV.

Only one count was recorded for this clone. This chain links TRBV7-8 with TRBJ2-6, with D possibly being TRBD2 (6 bases). Germline lookup yields CDR1 SGHVS and CDR2 FQNEAQ. With 1 base removed from V and 2 bases from J, the gap between germline ends came to 15 bases. The CDR3 sequence is 18 residues long. The DNA of the CDR3 is TGTGCCAGCAGCTTAGGGGGCGGGGCTCAGGCTGGGGCCAACGTCCTGACTTTC. It encodes CASSLGGGAQAGANVLTF.

A few counts support this clone. V gene TRBV23-1 combines with J gene TRBJ1-6; D perhaps matches TRBD1 (6 bases). TRBV23-1 is assigned to the ORF class and has an uncertain function. V lost 8 bases to trimming and J lost 9 bases, with 20 bases between them. The CDR3 contains 15 residues. The CDR3 region is CASLPRGRRRSPLHF. CDR3 DNA: TGCGCCAGCTTGCCCCGGGGGCGAAGGCGTTCACCCCTCCACTTT.